These 11 T cell receptor beta chains came from one sample sequenced in a study of blood T cell repertoires in COVID-19. Profiled with immunoSEQ multiplex PCR; TCRdb holds only in-frame clones, not every one. The repertoire holds roughly 380,000 clones, with approximately 81% as singletons. The sample taken for sequencing was peripheral blood. Source of these receptors: a woman under 30 with acute or convalescent COVID-19.

The genes are TRBV11-2 and TRBJ1-1, with unresolved D. The germline gives CDR1 SGHAT, CDR2 FQNNGV. The CDR3 is 15 residues long. Trimming removed 1 base at V and 0 bases at J, with 9 bases between. The CDR3 sequence: CASSLVTVMNTEAFF. The CDR3 nucleotides are TGTGCCAGCAGCTTAGTCACAGTCATGAACACTGAAGCTTTCTTT.

This sequence joins TRBV27 and TRBJ2-7, with D maybe TRBD2 (6 bases). Germline CDR1 MNHEY, CDR2 SMNVEV (reference sequence). CDR3 length: 14 amino acids. V lost 3 bases and J lost 0, with 9 bases in between. The CDR3 sequence: CASSFFGGSYEQYF. The CDR3 DNA follows: TGTGCCAGCAGTTTCTTCGGGGGCTCCTACGAGCAGTACTTC.

The chain couples TRBV18 to TRBJ2-7, with 11 bases fitting TRBD1. The germline V gene has CDR1 KGHSH and CDR2 LQKENI. Trimming at V came to 3 bases and at J to 2 bases, leaving 3 bases not matched to a gene. This CDR3 has 15 residues. CDR3: CASSPGGQGAYEQYF. CDR3 DNA sequence: TGTGCCAGCTCACCGGGGGGACAGGGGGCCTACGAGCAGTACTTC.

The chain combines TRBV5-6 with TRBJ2-2; the D is unclear. The germline CDR1 and CDR2 sequences are SGHDT and YYEEEE. CDR3 length equals 15 residues. V was pared by 3 bases and J by 8 bases, with 17 bases between. Written as DNA, the CDR3 is TGTGCCAGCAGCTACCCACCGGGTGAAGTGGGGGAGCTGTTTTTT. It is translated as CASSYPPGEVGELFF.

The V call is TRBV2, the J call TRBJ2-7; perhaps TRBD2 as D (6 bases). The V gene lost 6 bases and the J gene lost 0 bases, with 9 bases spanning the gap. CDR3 length: 13 residues. The germline gives CDR1 SNHLY, CDR2 FYNNEI. The CDR3 region has the DNA TGTGCCAGCAGGGGACTCAGCTCCTACGAGCAGTACTTC. Protein sequence: CASRGLSSYEQYF.

This clone was observed a few times. The CDR3, as DNA: TGTGCCAGTAGGATTGCCGGGACTTCTTACAATGAGCAGTTCTTC. This codes for CASRIAGTSYNEQFF. The V gene is TRBV19, the J gene TRBJ2-1, with D possibly TRBD2 on 6 matching bases. CDR1 and CDR2 from the germline V gene are LNHDA and SQIVND (reference sequence). This CDR3 contains 15 residues. V dropped 6 bases and J dropped 4 bases, with 16 bases sitting between them.

This clone was detected once. The chain combines TRBV6-5 with TRBJ1-1; D may be TRBD1 (5 bases). The V gene lost 5 bases and the J gene lost 1 base, with 11 bases spanning the gap. CDR1 is MNHEY and CDR2 is SVGAGI in the germline V gene. The CDR3 length is 14 residues. For the CDR3, the DNA is TGTGCCAGCAGTCCCCTCGACAGGAACACTGAAGCTTTCTTT. Its translation: CASSPLDRNTEAFF.

V is TRBV29-1 and J is TRBJ2-3; 12 nucleotides line up with TRBD2. The trim removed 7 bases at V and 5 bases at J, leaving 7 bases unmatched. The germline V gene encodes CDR1 SQVTM and CDR2 ANQGSEA. The CDR3 contains 14 residues. CDR3 in amino acids: CSGLLAGGVDTQYF. CDR3 nucleotide sequence: TGCAGCGGACTACTAGCGGGAGGAGTAGATACGCAGTATTTT.

The gene calls are TRBV2 and TRBJ2-5, with 10 nucleotides matching TRBD1. CDR1 and CDR2 from the germline V gene are SNHLY and FYNNEI. V lost 4 bases and J lost 5; bases outside the gene matches: 7. CDR3 length: 15 residues. CDR3 in amino acids: CASSGDRGGGETQYF. DNA of the CDR3: TGTGCCAGCAGTGGGGACAGGGGCGGTGGCGAGACCCAGTACTTC.

The chain carries TRBV7-9 and TRBJ1-4; maybe TRBD1 (6 bases). The length of the CDR3 is 14 residues. Trimming pared 5 bases from V and 2 bases from J, leaving 9 bases between. The germline V gene has CDR1 SEHNR and CDR2 FQNEAQ (reference sequence). The DNA for the CDR3 is TGTGCCAGCAGCCCCAGGGGTACTAATGAAAAACTGTTTTTT. Translating it yields CASSPRGTNEKLFF.

This clone has more than one count but fewer than ten. The chain joins TRBV19 to TRBJ2-7; D is possibly TRBD2 (6 bases). CDR3 length: 16 residues. Trimming took off 9 bases at V and 0 bases at J, with 21 bases between the two ends. Germline CDR1 is LNHDA and CDR2 is SQIVND (reference sequence). The CDR3 sequence is CARDGRGPRSSYEQYF. The CDR3 nucleotides are TGTGCCAGAGACGGGAGAGGACCAAGGAGCTCCTACGAGCAGTACTTC. The full variable domain, its missing parts supplied by reference TRBV19 and TRBJ2-7, is DGGITQSPKYLFRKEGQNVTLSCEQNLNHDAMYWYRQDPGQGLRLIYYSQIVNDFQKGDIAEGYSVSREKKESFPLTVTSAQKNPTAFYLCARDGRGPRSSYEQYFGPGTRLTVT.